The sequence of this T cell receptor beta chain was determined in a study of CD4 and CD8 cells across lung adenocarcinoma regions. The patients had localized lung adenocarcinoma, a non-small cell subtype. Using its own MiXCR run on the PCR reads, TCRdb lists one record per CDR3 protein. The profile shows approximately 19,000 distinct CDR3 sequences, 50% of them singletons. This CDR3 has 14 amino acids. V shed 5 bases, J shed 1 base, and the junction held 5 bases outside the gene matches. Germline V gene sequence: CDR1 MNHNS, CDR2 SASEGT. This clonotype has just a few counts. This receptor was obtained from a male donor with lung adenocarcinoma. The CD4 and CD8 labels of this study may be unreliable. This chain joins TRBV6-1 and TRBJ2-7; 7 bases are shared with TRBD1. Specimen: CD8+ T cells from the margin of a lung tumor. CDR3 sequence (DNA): TGTGCCAGCAGTCATCCAGGGGGTTCCTACGAGCAGTACTTC. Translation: CASSHPGGSYEQYF.